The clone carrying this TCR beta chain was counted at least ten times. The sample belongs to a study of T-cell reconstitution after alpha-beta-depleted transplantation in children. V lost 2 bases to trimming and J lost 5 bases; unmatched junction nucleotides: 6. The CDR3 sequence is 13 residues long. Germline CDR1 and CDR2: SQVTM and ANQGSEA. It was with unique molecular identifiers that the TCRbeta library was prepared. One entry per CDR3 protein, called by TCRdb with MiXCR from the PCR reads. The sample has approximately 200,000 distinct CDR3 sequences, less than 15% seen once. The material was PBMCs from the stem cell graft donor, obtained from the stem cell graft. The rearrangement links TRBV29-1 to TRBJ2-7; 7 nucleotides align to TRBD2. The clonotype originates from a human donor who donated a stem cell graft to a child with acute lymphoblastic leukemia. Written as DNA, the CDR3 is TGCAGCGTTGAATTGAACAGCGGGGACGAGCAGTACTTC. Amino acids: CSVELNSGDEQYF.